A single sample gave rise to the 24 T cell receptor beta chains below, sequenced in a study of cytomegalovirus exposure and HLA in healthy donors. It was with 60 Vbeta and 13 Jbeta primers that the PCR ran. The protocol was immunoSEQ multiplex PCR, while the TCRdb copy is restricted to in-frame clones and leaves out a portion. The sample lists around 190,000 clones; around three quarters were seen once. The sample consisted of PBMCs. The source of these receptors is a woman in her thirties in good health and CMV-seropositive.

CDR3 sequence (DNA): TGTGCCAGCAGTTCGACCGGGGGGGACAGGGCCTACAATGAGCAGTTCTTC. Translation: CASSSTGGDRAYNEQFF. The J gene is TRBJ2-1, the V gene TRBV28; possible D gene TRBD1, 9 bases. This CDR3 has 17 residues. V gave up 4 bases and J gave up 2 bases, with 18 bases separating them. CDR1 MDHEN and CDR2 SYDVKM come from the germline V gene.

This clone came up a few times. This chain joins TRBV4-2 and TRBJ2-3, with D perhaps matching TRBD2 (6 bases). The length of the CDR3 is 16 residues. Trimming took 1 base from V and 0 from J, leaving 11 bases between them. CDR1 LGHNA and CDR2 YNFKEQ come from the germline V gene. CDR3 amino acids: CASSQGWGTSTDTQYF. The DNA of the CDR3 is TGTGCCAGCAGCCAAGGCTGGGGGACTAGCACAGATACGCAGTATTTT.

This clone was counted between two and nine times. The chain has TRBV11-2 and TRBJ2-7; no reliable D call. V was clipped by 0 bases and J by 7 bases, with 7 bases between them. CDR3 length equals 12 residues. The V gene's germline CDR1 is SGHAT and CDR2 FQNNGV. The CDR3 sequence is CASSLDVKEQYF. The CDR3 coding sequence is TGTGCCAGCAGCTTAGACGTAAAAGAGCAGTACTTC.

The V gene is TRBV7-2, the J gene TRBJ2-7; 7 bases are a match to TRBD1. The CDR3 loop spans 13 amino acids. Germline-derived CDR1 and CDR2 are SGHTA and FQGNSA. V dropped 3 bases and J dropped 7; count of bases not matched to a gene: 6. CDR3 DNA sequence: TGTGCCAGCAGCTTGAAACAGGGGCGGGAGCAGTACTTC. Protein product: CASSLKQGREQYF.

The rearrangement joins TRBV7-9 to TRBJ2-1, with TRBD1 matching 10 bases. Per the germline V gene, CDR1 is SEHNR and CDR2 is FQNEAQ (reference sequence). With 5 bases clipped from V and 9 bases from J, the junction kept 10 bases outside the gene matches. The CDR3 totals 15 residues. The CDR3 is CASSPDRGARGEQFF. The CDR3, as DNA: TGTGCCAGCAGCCCGGACAGGGGGGCTAGGGGTGAGCAGTTCTTC. Together with reference TRBV7-9 and TRBJ2-1, the CDR3 gives the full variable domain: DTGVSQNPRHKITKRGQNVTFRCDPISEHNRLYWYRQTLGQGPEFLTYFQNEAQLEKSRLLSDRFSAERPKGSFSTLEIQRTEQGDSAMYLCASSPDRGARGEQFFGPGTRLTVL.

The rearrangement joins TRBV7-4 to TRBJ1-2; 12 nucleotides align to TRBD1. This CDR3 has 17 residues. The germline V gene has CDR1 SGHVT and CDR2 SQSDAQ. With V trimmed by 1 base and J by 2 bases, 5 bases remained unmatched. CDR3 DNA: TGTGCCAGCAGCTTAGAGGGGACAGGGGGCGACAACTATGGCTACACCTTC. It yields the protein CASSLEGTGGDNYGYTF.

The V and J genes are TRBV30 and TRBJ1-1; the D is unclear. With 2 bases removed from V and 1 base from J, the gap between germline ends came to 11 bases. Germline CDR1 is GTSNPN and CDR2 is SVGIG (reference sequence). The CDR3 runs 14 residues. In DNA form, the CDR3 reads TGTGCCTGGAGTCCTGGACGGGGGAACACTGAAGCTTTCTTT. This codes for CAWSPGRGNTEAFF.

The rearrangement joins TRBV7-9 to TRBJ2-7; 10 bases align to TRBD2. The CDR3 is 13 amino acids. Germline assignment: CDR1 SEHNR and CDR2 FQNEAQ (reference sequence). V lost 9 bases, J lost 4 bases, and 6 bases stayed unmatched. The CDR3 nucleotides read TGTGCCAGTGGGACTAGCGCGAGATACGAGCAGTACTTC. Its protein is CASGTSARYEQYF.

This rearrangement joins TRBV19 to TRBJ2-5; TRBD1 aligns across 10 bases. The CDR3 extends over 12 amino acids. Germline lookup yields CDR1 LNHDA and CDR2 SQIVND (reference sequence). V dropped 9 bases and J dropped 5; count of bases not matched to a gene: 3. DNA of the CDR3: TGTGCCAGCGGGACAGGGGTCGAGACCCAGTACTTC. As protein: CASGTGVETQYF. Together with reference TRBV19 and TRBJ2-5, the CDR3 gives the full variable domain: DGGITQSPKYLFRKEGQNVTLSCEQNLNHDAMYWYRQDPGQGLRLIYYSQIVNDFQKGDIAEGYSVSREKKESFPLTVTSAQKNPTAFYLCASGTGVETQYFGPGTRLLVL.

V gene TRBV6-5 combines with J gene TRBJ1-4; TRBD1 might be the D (5 bases). This CDR3 is built from 13 residues. Germline CDR1 is MNHEY and CDR2 is SVGAGI. With 5 bases removed from V and 7 bases from J, the gap between germline ends came to 11 bases. CDR3 sequence (DNA): TGTGCCAGCAGTGAACAGGACGGTGAAAAACTGTTTTTT. This encodes CASSEQDGEKLFF.

This clone was observed once. The chain couples TRBV28 to TRBJ2-1, with D unclear. CDR3 length: 13 residues. Trimming took 5 bases from V and 5 from J, leaving 10 bases between them. Per the germline V gene, CDR1 is MDHEN and CDR2 is SYDVKM. The CDR3 coding sequence is TGTGCCAGCAGTCCTACGGGTCACAATGAGCAGTTCTTC. Translating gives CASSPTGHNEQFF.

The V gene is TRBV28, the J gene TRBJ2-5; D is ambiguous. Germline V lookup: CDR1 MDHEN, CDR2 SYDVKM. This CDR3 comprises 13 residues. Trimming took off 5 bases at V and 6 bases at J, with 13 bases between the two ends. The CDR3 bases are TGTGCCAGCAGTCAAAGAGCCGCCAAGACCCAGTACTTC. It specifies CASSQRAAKTQYF.

A single count supports this clone. The V and J genes are TRBV14 and TRBJ1-3; D unclear. The CDR3 contains 17 residues. Germline lookup yields CDR1 SGHDN and CDR2 FVKESK. V gave up 4 bases and J gave up 4 bases, with 20 bases separating them. The DNA of the CDR3 is TGTGCCAGCAGCCCCCCCCTATGGGCTGGGCTCGGAAACACCATATATTTT. Translated: CASSPPLWAGLGNTIYF.

The chain has TRBV30 and TRBJ1-6; no clear D. CDR1 GTSNPN and CDR2 SVGIG come from the germline V gene (reference sequence). The CDR3 covers 16 residues. Trimming removed 3 bases at V and 6 bases at J, with 18 bases between. The CDR3 nucleotides are TGTGCCTGGAGCGGAAGTTCGCAGTCGGGTAATTCACCCCTCCACTTT. This translates into CAWSGSSQSGNSPLHF.

The chain joins TRBV15 to TRBJ1-2; TRBD1 might be the D (6 bases). Between the trimmed V and J ends, which lost 0 bases and 5 bases, there was a span of 10 bases. This CDR3 region has 14 residues. Germline loops: CDR1 LNHNV, CDR2 YYDKDF (reference sequence). The CDR3: CATSREGGGYGYTF. CDR3 coding DNA: TGTGCCACCAGCAGAGAAGGGGGGGGGTATGGCTACACCTTC.

The sample holds a few counts of this clone. V and J are TRBV9 and TRBJ2-3; tentative D call: TRBD1 (6 bases). V was trimmed by 4 bases and J by 2 bases, leaving 17 bases between them. Germline loops: CDR1 SGDLS, CDR2 YYNGEE. This CDR3 has 16 residues. The CDR3 sequence is CASSTRPTGITDTQYF. The CDR3 nucleotides read TGTGCCAGCAGCACCAGACCTACAGGGATCACAGATACGCAGTATTTT.

The chain combines TRBV11-2 with TRBJ1-1; perhaps TRBD1 as D (5 bases). V was shortened by 5 bases and J by 6 bases, with 10 bases between the two germline ends. This CDR3 region has 12 residues. Germline loops: CDR1 SGHAT, CDR2 FQNNGV. The CDR3 sequence: CASSPLGAEAFF. In nucleotides, the CDR3 is TGTGCCAGCAGCCCGCTAGGGGCTGAAGCTTTCTTT.

V usage is TRBV5-6 and J usage is TRBJ1-2; weak D call: TRBD1 (5 bases). The CDR3 spans 14 residues. V lost 1 base and J lost 4, with 11 bases in between. The V gene's germline CDR1 is SGHDT and CDR2 YYEEEE. This CDR3 is CASSLYGQGYGYTF. For the CDR3, the DNA is TGTGCCAGCAGCTTGTACGGCCAGGGCTATGGCTACACCTTC.

With regard to this clone: Additional DNA sequences in this sample encode the identical CDR3. This chain joins TRBV11-2 and TRBJ2-6; weak D call: TRBD1 (5 bases). V was pared by 1 base and J by 1 base, with 5 bases between. The germline CDR1 and CDR2 sequences are SGHAT and FQNNGV. CDR3 length equals 15 residues. CDR3 sequence: CASSLAGSGANVLTF. The CDR3 region has the DNA TGTGCCAGCAGCTTAGCAGGGTCTGGGGCCAACGTCCTGACTTTC.

The rearrangement uses TRBV11-2 and TRBJ2-1, with 11 bases matching TRBD2. CDR1 is SGHAT, CDR2 FQNNGV, per germline. With V trimmed by 6 bases and J by 10 bases, 8 bases remained unmatched. The CDR3 runs 14 residues. The DNA of the CDR3 is TGTGCCAGCAGTCTAGCGGGGGGATATTGGGAGCAGTTCTTC. Translated: CASSLAGGYWEQFF.

This chain joins TRBV27 and TRBJ2-7, with TRBD1 matching 9 bases. CDR1 MNHEY and CDR2 SMNVEV come from the germline V gene (reference sequence). Trimming at V came to 0 bases and at J to 4 bases, leaving 4 bases not matched to a gene. CDR3 size: 15 residues. Here the CDR3 reads CASSLSGGQGYEQYF. CDR3 nucleotide sequence: TGTGCCAGCAGTTTATCCGGGGGACAGGGTTACGAGCAGTACTTC.

V usage is TRBV6-6 and J usage is TRBJ2-1; the match to TRBD2 covers 10 bases. From germline, CDR1 is MNHNY and CDR2 SVGAGI (reference sequence). The CDR3 has 15 amino acids. With 5 bases clipped from V and 7 bases from J, the junction kept 8 bases outside the gene matches. The chain's CDR3 is CASSTLAGERNEQFF. CDR3 nucleotides: TGTGCCAGCAGTACGCTAGCGGGAGAAAGGAATGAGCAGTTCTTC.

The chain recombines TRBV14 with TRBJ1-2, with 12 nucleotides matching TRBD1. Germline CDR1 and CDR2: SGHDN and FVKESK. The CDR3 is 15 residues long. After removal of 5 bases from V and 8 bases from J, the junction contained 9 bases not matched to a gene. CDR3 in amino acids: CASSFEGQGARGYTF. CDR3 coding DNA: TGTGCCAGCAGCTTTGAGGGACAGGGGGCGCGGGGCTACACCTTC.

This chain connects TRBV28 to TRBJ1-1; D is ambiguous. Trimming left V 5 bases short and J 1 base short, with 11 bases between. CDR3 length: 14 residues. Germline CDR1 is MDHEN and CDR2 is SYDVKM. The CDR3: CASSPPLPNTEAFF. CDR3 sequence (DNA): TGTGCCAGCAGTCCACCACTCCCGAACACTGAAGCTTTCTTT.